Listed below are T cell receptor beta chains from one sample, sequenced in a study of T cell repertoires in cytomegalovirus infection. TCRdb passed the reads through MiXCR, listing each CDR3 protein once. This table has about 600,000 distinct CDR3 sequences, 24% appearing once. Input material: CD8+ T cells from PBMCs. Every receptor here comes from a human donor in good health (CMV status not recorded). Some clones in this sample may be carry-over from other donors' samples. Both conserved end residues are part of each CDR3. D genes are given only for firm matches. Rows give clone size only sometimes, using once, few, many, or a class for an expanded clone.

>few|TRBJ2-7|TRBV6-2/TRBV6-3|TRBD2
CASGVRGTSFPYEQYF
TGTGCCAGCGGGGTTCGAGGGACTAGCTTCCCCTACGAGCAGTACTTC
>.|TRBJ2-5|TRBV9|.
CASSVVPSDQETQYF
TGTGCCAGCAGCGTAGTACCTAGCGACCAAGAGACCCAGTACTTC
>few|TRBJ2-2|TRBV6-2/TRBV6-3|TRBD1
CASSYNRDRDNTGELFF
TGTGCCAGCAGTTACAACCGGGACAGGGACAACACCGGGGAGCTGTTTTTT
>few|TRBJ2-1|TRBV7-3|.
CASSLTLGYEQFF
TGTGCCAGCAGCTTAACACTGGGCTATGAGCAGTTCTTC
>.|TRBJ2-2|TRBV4-1|TRBD2
CASSHFSGIGTGELFF
TGCGCCAGCAGCCACTTCAGCGGGATCGGGACCGGGGAGCTGTTTTTT
>few|TRBJ2-7|TRBV7-6|TRBD1
CASRGQGSNYEQYF
TGTGCCAGCAGAGGACAGGGTAGTAACTACGAGCAGTACTTC
>few|TRBJ2-1|TRBV7-6|TRBD1
CASSSRDRPYNEQFF
TGTGCCAGCAGCTCCCGGGACAGGCCTTACAATGAGCAGTTCTTC
>.|TRBJ1-5|TRBV6-2/TRBV6-3|TRBD1
CASSYSGTANQPQHF
TGTGCCAGCAGTTACTCCGGGACAGCCAATCAGCCCCAGCATTTT
>.|TRBJ1-5|TRBV12-3/TRBV12-4|.
CASGSQGIQPQHF
TGTGCCAGCGGTTCACAGGGTATTCAGCCCCAGCATTTT
>few|TRBJ2-7|TRBV5-4|.
CASSLGPVAEIHEQYF
TGTGCCAGCAGCTTGGGGCCGGTGGCGGAGATACACGAGCAGTACTTC
>many|TRBJ2-7|TRBV14|TRBD1
CASSQGAPLITYEQYF
TGTGCCAGCAGTCAGGGGGCACCCTTAATAACTTACGAGCAGTACTTC
>many|TRBJ2-1|TRBV7-6|.
CASSRGGLLLNEQFF
TGTGCCAGCAGCCGGGGTGGGCTTCTCCTAAATGAGCAGTTCTTC
>.|TRBJ2-2|TRBV12-3/TRBV12-4|.
CASSLLPSAGDTGELFF
TGTGCCAGCAGTTTACTCCCCTCGGCAGGGGACACCGGGGAGCTGTTTTTT
>.|TRBJ1-1|TRBV19|.
CASGHVNTEAFF
TGTGCCAGTGGGCACGTGAACACTGAAGCTTTCTTT
>once|TRBJ1-4|TRBV29-1|.
CSVFQSTNEKLFF
TGCAGCGTTTTTCAGTCAACTAATGAAAAACTGTTTTTT
>.|TRBJ2-3|TRBV12-3/TRBV12-4|TRBD2
CASSSAPRLLALETDTQYF
TGTGCCAGCAGTTCCGCCCCCCGTCTACTAGCGCTTGAGACAGATACGCAGTATTTT
>many|TRBJ2-1|TRBV7-6|TRBD1
CASSTGTGGHYNEQFF
TGTGCCAGCAGCACCGGGACAGGGGGCCACTACAATGAGCAGTTCTTC
>few|TRBJ2-1|TRBV7-9|.
CASSPRQTYNEQFF
TGTGCCAGCAGCCCACGACAGACATACAATGAGCAGTTCTTC
>.|TRBJ1-1|TRBV6-8|.
CASSATGTRNTEAFF
TGTGCCAGTAGTGCCACAGGGACGCGGAACACTGAAGCTTTCTTT
>few|TRBJ2-3|TRBV20-1|TRBD1
CSAPDRVQVTDTQYF
TGCAGTGCCCCGGACAGGGTCCAAGTCACAGATACGCAGTATTTT
>few|TRBJ1-5|TRBV6-2/TRBV6-3|.
CASSYVASGQPQHF
TGTGCCAGCAGTTACGTGGCTTCGGGGCAGCCCCAGCATTTT
>many|TRBJ1-4|TRBV7-2|.
CASSHEILTGTNEKLFF
TGTGCCAGCAGCCACGAAATTTTGACAGGAACTAATGAAAAACTGTTTTTT
>few|TRBJ1-1|TRBV6-2/TRBV6-3|TRBD1
CASSYQTGGEAEAFF
TGTGCCAGCAGTTACCAGACAGGGGGGGAGGCTGAAGCTTTCTTT
>few|TRBJ2-5|TRBV6-5|.
CASTYGSGAQETQYF
TGTGCCAGCACCTACGGTTCCGGGGCACAAGAGACCCAGTACTTC
>few|TRBJ2-7|TRBV14|TRBD1
CASSDLTGSSYEQYF
TGTGCCAGCAGCGACCTGACAGGGTCTTCCTACGAGCAGTACTTC
>.|TRBJ2-7|TRBV27|TRBD1
CASSKPGQEFSEQYF
TGTGCCAGCAGTAAGCCGGGACAGGAGTTCTCCGAGCAGTACTTC
>.|TRBJ1-1|TRBV6-6|.
CASRNGRGAAFF
TGTGCCAGCAGAAACGGACGGGGGGCAGCTTTCTTT
>.|TRBJ1-5|TRBV4-3|.
CASSQDSGNQPQHF
TGCGCCAGCAGCCAAGATTCGGGCAATCAGCCCCAGCATTTT
>.|TRBJ1-6|TRBV7-9|.
CASSSTVRVYNSPLHF
TGTGCCAGCAGCTCAACTGTCCGTGTCTATAATTCACCCCTCCACTTT
>few|TRBJ1-1|TRBV28|.
CASSLTKGGTEAFF
TGTGCCAGCAGTCTAACAAAGGGAGGCACTGAAGCTTTCTTT
>.|TRBJ2-5|TRBV28|.
CASSSRAGFETQYF
TGTGCCAGCAGTTCCAGGGCGGGGTTTGAGACCCAGTACTTC
>.|TRBJ2-7|TRBV29-1|TRBD1
CSVEARGQYYEQYF
TGCAGCGTTGAAGCTAGGGGACAGTACTACGAGCAGTACTTC
>few|TRBJ2-1|TRBV20-1|TRBD1
CALAGGGMIMDEQFF
TGCGCCCTCGCAGGGGGCGGAATGATAATGGATGAGCAGTTCTTC
>many|TRBJ2-5|TRBV28|.
CASSNRDHGTQYF
TGTGCCAGCAGTAACCGGGACCATGGGACCCAGTACTTC
>.|TRBJ2-2|TRBV6-5|.
CATWREELFF
TGTGCAACCTGGCGGGAAGAGCTGTTTTTT
>few|TRBJ2-6|TRBV4-2|.
CASSQESTGSYILGANVLTF
TGTGCCAGCAGCCAAGAATCGACGGGATCCTACATTCTTGGGGCCAACGTCCTGACTTTC
>few|TRBJ1-2|TRBV2|TRBD1
CASKEDRDRTYGYTF
TGTGCCAGCAAAGAGGACCGGGACAGGACTTATGGCTACACCTTC
>many|TRBJ1-2|TRBV28|TRBD1
CASIRGQGPVRGYTF
TGTGCCAGCATCCGAGGACAGGGGCCTGTCAGAGGCTACACCTTC
>few|TRBJ2-1|TRBV27|.
CASSMTGPYNEQFF
TGTGCCAGCAGCATGACAGGTCCCTACAATGAGCAGTTCTTC
>.|TRBJ2-1|TRBV6-5|TRBD1
CASRHTTFPGTGTDEQFF
TGTGCCAGCAGACACACAACTTTTCCCGGGACAGGGACGGATGAGCAGTTCTTC
>few|TRBJ1-2|TRBV29-1|TRBD1
CSGAGGADYGYTF
TGCAGCGGTGCAGGGGGCGCGGACTATGGCTACACCTTC
>many|TRBJ2-3|TRBV25-1|.
CASSETDTQYF
TGTGCCAGCAGTGAGACAGATACGCAGTATTTT
>few|TRBJ2-3|TRBV29-1|.
CSVEDESGQSEDTQYF
TGCAGCGTTGAAGATGAATCGGGACAATCTGAAGATACGCAGTATTTT
>many|TRBJ1-1|TRBV7-6|.
CASSSEGRMAEAFF
TGTGCCAGCAGCTCAGAGGGGCGTATGGCTGAAGCTTTCTTT
>.|TRBJ2-5|TRBV15|.
CATSSKVAVETQYF
TGTGCCACCAGCTCAAAGGTAGCGGTAGAGACCCAGTACTTC
>once|TRBJ2-4|TRBV14|.
CASSQGVRGTKNIQYF
TGTGCCAGCAGCCAGGGCGTTCGGGGGACCAAAAACATTCAGTACTTC
>.|TRBJ2-7|TRBV5-1|.
CASSLYDTYEQYF
TGCGCCAGCAGCTTGTATGATACCTACGAGCAGTACTTC
>.|TRBJ1-1|TRBV7-9|.
CASSLDSWGGPDAFF
TGTGCCAGCAGCTTAGATTCATGGGGCGGACCTGATGCTTTCTTT
>few|TRBJ2-2|TRBV27|TRBD2
CASSLPGGPNTGELFF
TGTGCCAGCAGTTTACCGGGGGGACCGAACACCGGGGAGCTGTTTTTT